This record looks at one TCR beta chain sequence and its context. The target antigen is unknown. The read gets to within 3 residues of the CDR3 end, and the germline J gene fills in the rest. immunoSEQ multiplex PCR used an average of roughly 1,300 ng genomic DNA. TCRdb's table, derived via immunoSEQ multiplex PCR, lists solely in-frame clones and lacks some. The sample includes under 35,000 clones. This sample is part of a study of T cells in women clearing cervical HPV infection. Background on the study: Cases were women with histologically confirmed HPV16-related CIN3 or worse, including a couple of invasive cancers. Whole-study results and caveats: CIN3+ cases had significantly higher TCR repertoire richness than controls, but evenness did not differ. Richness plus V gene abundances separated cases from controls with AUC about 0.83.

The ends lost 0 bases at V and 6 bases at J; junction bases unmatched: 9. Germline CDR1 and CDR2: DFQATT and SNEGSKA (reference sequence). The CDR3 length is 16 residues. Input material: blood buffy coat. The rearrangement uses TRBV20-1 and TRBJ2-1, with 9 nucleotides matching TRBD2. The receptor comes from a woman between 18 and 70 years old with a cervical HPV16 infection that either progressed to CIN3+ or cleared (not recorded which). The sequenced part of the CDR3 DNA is TGCAGTGCTAGAGAGGCGGGGGGGCCGGTAGGCAATGAG. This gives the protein CSAREAGGPVGNE. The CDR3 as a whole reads CSAREAGGPVGNEQFF.